This entry features one TCR beta chain sequence. This record belongs to a study of blood T cell repertoires in COVID-19. Trimming left V 2 bases short and J 8 bases short, with 13 bases between. Germline-derived CDR1 and CDR2 are MDHEN and SYDVKM. The CDR3 covers 14 residues. Sequenced by immunoSEQ multiplex PCR; TCRdb stores in-frame clones only, minus some. Of about 440,000 clones listed, roughly 88% are singletons. The sequence derives from a woman between 50 and 59 years old with COVID-19, enrolled during active disease. Input material: peripheral blood. The chain links TRBV28 to TRBJ1-5; no clear D. CDR3 loop: CASSLLSRSEPQHF. DNA of the CDR3: TGTGCCAGCAGTTTACTCTCACGTTCGGAGCCCCAGCATTTT.